The TCR beta chain described here comes from a study of CD8+ T cells in alopecia areata. Whole-study context: Patients in the study were on tofacitinib for 6 to 18 months, then off it for 6 months.

This clone was seen at least ten times. The antigen remains undetermined. As for treatment: oral pan-JAK inhibitor, 5-10 mg twice daily. As the sequencing template, cDNA was produced by extracting RNA and reverse transcribing it. Repertoires were generated with immunoSEQ multiplex PCR, while TCRdb's copy carries only in-frame clones and drops some. Seen here are 110,000 to 150,000 clones, roughly 54% observed once, and the top ten hold around a sixth. The CDR3 covers 17 residues. Germline CDR1 is SEHNR and CDR2 is FQNEAQ (reference sequence). Trimming pared 1 base from V and 1 base from J, leaving 17 bases between. Overall study findings and caveats: Lesional scalp displayed greater clonality than normal scalp, most notably in alopecia totalis/universalis.

The sample was CD8+ T cells sorted from blood, taken at week 4, from a patient treated with tofacitinib. The chain couples TRBV7-9 to TRBJ2-7; D possibly matches TRBD1 or TRBD2 (5 bases each). This clonotype originated in a human donor with alopecia areata. CDR3 sequence: CASSLGRGLNPSYEQYF. CDR3 nucleotides: TGTGCCAGCAGCTTAGGTCGGGGCCTGAACCCTTCCTACGAGCAGTACTTC.